This TCR beta chain was identified in a study of blood T cell repertoires in COVID-19. Study overall: Spain, Italy and the United States supplied samples that represented acute and convalescent COVID-19. The analysed material was cDNA or gDNA that came from T cells, B-cell-depleted T cells, or PBMCs.

V lost 3 bases and J lost 8; bases outside the gene matches: 12. Germline V gives CDR1 SNHLY, CDR2 FYNNEI. The length of the CDR3 is 16 residues. The protocol was immunoSEQ multiplex PCR, while the TCRdb copy is restricted to in-frame clones and leaves out a portion. The sample includes under 150,000 clones, 88% seen only once; the top ten take about 2.1%. This chain connects TRBV2 to TRBJ2-3, with TRBD2 matching 9 bases. This sequence was found in a human donor in a cohort sampled during active COVID-19. Sample: peripheral blood. The CDR3 DNA is TGTGCCAGCAGTGAGTCGAGCGGGAGGTTCAGTGGTACGCAGTATTTT. Translation: CASSESSGRFSGTQYF.